The rows below give T cell receptor beta chains drawn from one sample of a study of cytomegalovirus exposure and HLA in healthy donors. Clones were read by immunoSEQ multiplex PCR, and TCRdb kept only the in-frame ones, dropping some. The table has about 190,000 clones, 83% seen once. The sample consisted of PBMCs. The receptor source for this set is a man aged 50 to 60 in good health and CMV-seronegative. Each CDR3 is given with its conserved first and last residue. Each record gives: J gene, D gene, CDR3 length, V gene, clone size, CDR3 protein, CDR3 DNA. D genes are given only for firm matches. Not every row has a clone size; where given, it reads once, few, many or a size class.

>TRBJ1-1|-|12|TRBV28|-
CASSLMIQEAFF
TGTGCCAGCAGTTTGATGATACAGGAAGCTTTCTTT
>TRBJ2-7|-|13|TRBV7-3|-
CSSSLGQAYEQYF
TGTTCCAGCAGCTTAGGCCAGGCCTACGAGCAGTACTTC
>TRBJ2-7|-|13|TRBV19|-
CATSKRPDYEQYF
TGTGCCACCTCAAAGAGGCCGGACTACGAGCAGTACTTC
>TRBJ1-3|TRBD1|17|TRBV7-2|-
CASSAWTGMLSGNTIYF
TGTGCCAGCAGCGCCTGGACAGGAATGCTCTCTGGAAACACCATATATTTT
>TRBJ1-1|-|13|TRBV28|-
CASTLGGHTEAFF
TGTGCCAGCACCTTGGGGGGACACACTGAAGCTTTCTTT
>TRBJ1-6|-|12|TRBV28|once
CASRDTRSPLHF
TGTGCCAGCAGGGATACTAGATCACCCCTCCACTTT
>TRBJ2-7|-|13|TRBV14|-
CASSPRGAYEQYF
TGTGCCAGCAGCCCCAGGGGCGCCTACGAGCAGTACTTC
>TRBJ2-7|TRBD1|13|TRBV28|-
CASTVIGTGEQYF
TGTGCCAGCACCGTCATAGGGACAGGGGAACAGTACTTC
>TRBJ2-5|TRBD2|15|TRBV5-1|-
CASSPPLAGEETQYF
TGCGCCAGCAGCCCCCCTCTAGCGGGAGAAGAGACCCAGTACTTC
>TRBJ2-2|-|15|TRBV7-2|many
CASSLSMRNTGELFF
TGTGCCAGCAGCTTAAGTATGAGGAACACCGGGGAGCTGTTTTTT
>TRBJ1-1|TRBD1|16|TRBV19|-
CASSSRQGARGTEAFF
TGTGCCAGTAGTTCGAGACAGGGGGCAAGGGGCACTGAAGCTTTCTTT
>TRBJ1-2|-|13|TRBV6-1|-
CASSPQGRYGYTF
TGTGCCAGCAGCCCACAGGGAAGGTATGGCTACACCTTC
>TRBJ1-6|TRBD1|14|TRBV7-9|once
CASSLQGDNSPLHF
TGTGCCAGCAGCTTGCAGGGGGATAATTCACCCCTCCACTTT
>TRBJ1-1|-|13|TRBV27|-
CASSLAGNTEAFF
TGTGCCAGTTCTTTGGCAGGGAACACTGAAGCTTTCTTT
>TRBJ2-5|-|16|TRBV6-5|-
CASSYGSTEIQETQYF
TGTGCCAGCAGTTACGGGAGCACGGAGATACAAGAGACCCAGTACTTC